The 32 T cell receptor beta chains below were found in one sample sequenced in a study of cytomegalovirus exposure and HLA in healthy donors. Data came from immunoSEQ multiplex PCR; TCRdb stores just in-frame clones and leaves some out. The sample consists of roughly 250,000 clones, 86% of them appearing once. The sequenced sample consisted of PBMCs. The receptor source for this set is a woman aged 30 to 39 in good health and CMV-seropositive.

This clone has just one count. The chain uses TRBV14 and TRBJ2-3; D not certain. CDR3 size: 16 residues. Germline lookup yields CDR1 SGHDN and CDR2 FVKESK. V shed 1 base and J shed 5 bases, with 16 bases lying between them. In DNA, the CDR3 is TGTGCCAGCAGCCAAGCTCTAGGCGGTTCTGGAGATACGCAGTATTTT. It codes for CASSQALGGSGDTQYF.

V and J are TRBV28 and TRBJ1-2, with 8 bases matching TRBD1. Germline CDR1 and CDR2: MDHEN and SYDVKM. The CDR3 runs to 14 residues. J gave up 4 bases and V 3 bases, and 4 bases lay outside the gene matches. CDR3 sequence reads: CASSFTDRVYGYTF. The CDR3 nucleotides read TGTGCCAGCAGTTTCACGGACAGGGTCTATGGCTACACCTTC.

V and J are TRBV29-1 and TRBJ2-3; 8 positions match TRBD1. J lost 4 bases, V lost 3 bases, and 9 bases had no gene match. Germline V gene sequence: CDR1 SQVTM, CDR2 ANQGSEA. The length of the CDR3 is 15 residues. CDR3 residues: CSVEGTGQGPDTQYF. In DNA form, the CDR3 reads TGCAGCGTTGAGGGTACCGGACAGGGTCCAGATACGCAGTATTTT.

This chain uses TRBV6-5 with TRBJ2-1; D remains unclear. This CDR3 region has 13 residues. V lost 0 bases, J lost 9 bases, and 9 bases lay in between. From germline, CDR1 is MNHEY and CDR2 SVGAGI. In DNA form, the CDR3 reads TGTGCCAGCAGTTACTCCGAAATTAGTGAGCAGTTCTTC. This encodes CASSYSEISEQFF.

This rearrangement joins TRBV7-8 to TRBJ2-1, with a tentative D call TRBD2 (6 bases). The germline gives CDR1 SGHVS, CDR2 FQNEAQ. Trimming shortened V by 5 bases and J by 3 bases, and 17 bases separated the two germline ends. The CDR3 covers 16 residues. The CDR3 reads CASSPRDSPYYNEQFF. The CDR3 coding sequence is TGTGCCAGCAGCCCGCGGGACTCCCCCTACTACAATGAGCAGTTCTTC.

This chain uses TRBV4-1 with TRBJ2-1; a weak D match, TRBD2 (5 bases). Trimming left V 4 bases short and J 10 bases short, with 11 bases between. Germline CDR1 reads MGHRA; CDR2 reads YSYEKL. The CDR3 runs to 12 residues. CDR3 nucleotide sequence: TGCGCCAGCAGCCCGGCTAGCACAGAGCAGTTCTTC. Translation gives CASSPASTEQFF.

The chain couples TRBV2 to TRBJ2-2; possibly TRBD1 for D (5 bases). The germline gives CDR1 SNHLY, CDR2 FYNNEI. V was clipped by 7 bases and J by 2 bases, with 8 bases between them. The CDR3 has 13 amino acids. This CDR3 reads CASTTENTGELFF. As DNA, the CDR3 is TGTGCCAGCACGACAGAAAACACCGGGGAGCTGTTTTTT.

This chain joins TRBV4-1 and TRBJ1-4, with a possible D match to TRBD1 (5 bases). The V gene's germline CDR1 is MGHRA and CDR2 YSYEKL. This CDR3 region has 15 residues. Trimming removed 6 bases from V and 4 bases from J, with 15 bases in between. Written as DNA, the CDR3 is TGCGCCAGCAGGGATTGGGGCAGTAGTAATGAAAAACTGTTTTTT. It encodes CASRDWGSSNEKLFF.

The CDR3 loop reads CASSQDLAVRSYEQYF. CDR3 sequence (DNA): TGTGCCAGCAGCCAAGATCTGGCGGTTAGATCCTACGAGCAGTACTTC. The rearrangement links TRBV14 to TRBJ2-7; D gene uncertain. The CDR3 extends over 16 amino acids. The V gene's germline CDR1 is SGHDN and CDR2 FVKESK. Trimming took 0 bases from V and 1 from J, leaving 13 bases between them.

The chain carries TRBV5-6 and TRBJ2-7; TRBD2 matches 14 bases. Germline V gene data show CDR1 as SGHDT and CDR2 as YYEEEE. V was clipped by 4 bases and J by 7 bases; unmatched bases: 7. The CDR3 sequence is 15 residues long. DNA for the CDR3: TGTGCCAGCAGCGGGACTAGCGGGAGATCAGGGGAGCAGTACTTC. It yields the protein CASSGTSGRSGEQYF.

The chain has TRBV30 and TRBJ1-1; perhaps TRBD1 as D (6 bases). Trimming took off 4 bases at V and 3 bases at J, with 18 bases between the two ends. CDR1 GTSNPN and CDR2 SVGIG come from the germline V gene (reference sequence). CDR3 size: 15 residues. CDR3 amino acids: CAWTGGRGIYTEAFF. The CDR3 DNA sequence: TGTGCCTGGACCGGGGGGCGCGGCATTTACACTGAAGCTTTCTTT. The full variable domain, with the rest looked up from reference TRBV30 and TRBJ1-1, is SQTIHQWPATLVQPVGSPLSLECTVEGTSNPNLYWYRQAAGRGLQLLFYSVGIGQISSEVPQNLSASRPQDRQFILSSKKLLLSDSGFYLCAWTGGRGIYTEAFFGQGTRLTVV.

This clone was seen just once. CDR3 residues: CASSGGLPGYEQYF. The CDR3 DNA reads as TGTGCCAGCAGCGGAGGACTCCCGGGGTACGAGCAGTACTTC. This chain connects TRBV9 to TRBJ2-7, with D possibly being TRBD2 (5 bases). Germline V lookup: CDR1 SGDLS, CDR2 YYNGEE. V lost 3 bases and J lost 4, with 14 bases in between. The CDR3 loop spans 14 amino acids.

The gene calls are TRBV18 and TRBJ2-7, with 9 bases matching TRBD2. J gave up 0 bases and V 2 bases, and 8 bases lay outside the gene matches. Germline V lookup: CDR1 KGHSH, CDR2 LQKENI. This CDR3 has 17 amino acids. CDR3 sequence reads: CASSPSLSLAGSYEQYF. DNA for the CDR3: TGTGCCAGCTCACCAAGCCTGTCACTAGCGGGCTCCTACGAGCAGTACTTC.

In DNA, the CDR3 is TGCGCCAGCAAAGCGCTGAGCTCCTACAATGAGCAGTTCTTC. As protein: CASKALSSYNEQFF. The chain employs TRBV5-1 and TRBJ2-1, with D unresolved. Looked up from germline, CDR1 is SGHRS and CDR2 is YFSETQ. The CDR3 extends over 14 amino acids. Trimming cost V 6 bases and J 0 bases, with 10 bases left between them.

The V call is TRBV7-6, the J call TRBJ2-7, with 9 bases matching TRBD1. V dropped 6 bases and J dropped 1; count of bases not matched to a gene: 7. The CDR3 runs 15 residues. Germline CDR1 is SGHVS and CDR2 is FNYEAQ. The DNA for the CDR3 is TGTGCCAGCAGGGCCGGGACAGGGTTGTCCTACGAGCAGTACTTC. It yields the protein CASRAGTGLSYEQYF. Based on the CDR3 plus reference TRBV7-6 and TRBJ2-7, the full variable domain is GAGVSQSPRYKVTKRGQDVALRCDPISGHVSLYWYRQALGQGPEFLTYFNYEAQQDKSGLPNDRFSAERPEGSISTLTIQRTEQRDSAMYRCASRAGTGLSYEQYFGPGTRLTVT.

The chain links TRBV7-9 to TRBJ1-3; the D is unclear. The CDR3 runs 15 residues. With 8 bases removed from V and 2 bases from J, the gap between germline ends came to 16 bases. CDR1 and CDR2 (germline): SEHNR, FQNEAQ (reference sequence). CDR3 sequence: CASGLGARAGNTIYF. In DNA form, the CDR3 reads TGTGCCAGCGGATTAGGTGCCCGAGCTGGAAACACCATATATTTT.

The V gene is TRBV19, the J gene TRBJ1-5; D is possibly TRBD1 (5 bases). Germline CDR1 and CDR2: LNHDA and SQIVND (reference sequence). With 8 bases removed from V and 2 bases from J, the gap between germline ends came to 16 bases. The CDR3 covers 15 residues. The CDR3 is CASSKGAGGNQPQHF. The CDR3 DNA is TGTGCCAGTTCTAAAGGGGCGGGGGGCAATCAGCCCCAGCATTTT.

The V call is TRBV19, the J call TRBJ1-5; D is ambiguous. The CDR3 spans 16 residues. Trimming removed 0 bases at V and 0 bases at J, with 9 bases between. Germline assignment: CDR1 LNHDA and CDR2 SQIVND (reference sequence). The CDR3 nucleotides are TGTGCCAGTAGTATAGATGGCGGATATAGCAATCAGCCCCAGCATTTT. Residues: CASSIDGGYSNQPQHF.

This chain links TRBV1 with TRBJ1-5. TRBV1 is termed a pseudogene. The CDR3 runs to 16 residues. The CDR3 spells CTSSQEPGDSNQPQHF. In DNA form, the CDR3 reads TGCACCAGCAGCCAAGAGCCGGGGGATAGCAATCAGCCCCAGCATTTT.

The chain links TRBV6-1 to TRBJ1-5, with a weak D call TRBD1 (6 bases). The CDR3 loop spans 15 amino acids. V was shortened by 3 bases and J by 3 bases, with 12 bases between the two germline ends. Per the germline V gene, CDR1 is MNHNS and CDR2 is SASEGT. The DNA for the CDR3 is TGTGCCAGCAGTGACCTAGACAGGATCAATCAGCCCCAGCATTTT. It specifies CASSDLDRINQPQHF.

The chain has TRBV29-1 and TRBJ1-2; 8 bases align to TRBD1. With V trimmed by 7 bases and J by 7 bases, 8 bases remained unmatched. Germline assignment: CDR1 SQVTM and CDR2 ANQGSEA. The CDR3 is 12 residues long. The CDR3 sequence: CSARQGRGGYTF. The DNA of the CDR3 is TGCAGCGCCCGACAGGGGCGGGGTGGCTACACCTTC.

V and J are TRBV4-1 and TRBJ2-1; D might be TRBD2 (6 bases). There are 15 residues in the CDR3. CDR1 and CDR2 from the germline V gene are MGHRA and YSYEKL. V was shortened by 0 bases and J by 14 bases, with 20 bases between the two germline ends. CDR3 sequence: CASSQELFEGLRKFF. For the CDR3, the DNA is TGCGCCAGCAGCCAAGAACTTTTCGAGGGACTCCGAAAGTTCTTC.

The chain combines TRBV19 with TRBJ2-1; D possibly corresponds to TRBD1 (6 bases). CDR1 LNHDA and CDR2 SQIVND come from the germline V gene (reference sequence). The CDR3 spans 16 residues. V gave up 1 base and J gave up 2 bases, with 12 bases separating them. CDR3 loop: CASSIAGQFAYNEQFF. The CDR3 DNA reads as TGTGCCAGTAGTATAGCCGGACAGTTCGCCTACAATGAGCAGTTCTTC.

The chain employs TRBV19 and TRBJ2-7; 10 nucleotides line up with TRBD2. The V and J ends lost 5 bases and 4 bases, in that order; junction bases with no gene match: 14. The CDR3 length is 17 residues. The germline CDR1 and CDR2 sequences are LNHDA and SQIVND (reference sequence). This CDR3 reads CASSSLLAGDGGYEQYF. CDR3 DNA: TGTGCCAGTAGTTCACTTCTAGCGGGAGACGGAGGGTACGAGCAGTACTTC.

Comment on this clone: Other DNA sequences in the same sample also yield this CDR3. The J gene is TRBJ1-1, the V gene TRBV7-9; 9 bases agree with TRBD1. J gave up 2 bases and V 3 bases, and 4 bases lay outside the gene matches. The germline V gene encodes CDR1 SEHNR and CDR2 FQNEAQ (reference sequence). CDR3 length: 15 residues. In DNA form, the CDR3 reads TGTGCCAGCAGCTTTCTAACAGGGGGCAACACTGAAGCTTTCTTT. This encodes CASSFLTGGNTEAFF. Full variable domain (outside the CDR3, taken from reference TRBV7-9 and TRBJ1-1): DTGVSQNPRHKITKRGQNVTFRCDPISEHNRLYWYRQTLGQGPEFLTYFQNEAQLEKSRLLSDRFSAERPKGSFSTLEIQRTEQGDSAMYLCASSFLTGGNTEAFFGQGTRLTVV.

This chain links TRBV5-1 with TRBJ1-2; D is unresolved. CDR1 and CDR2 from the germline V gene are SGHRS and YFSETQ. V lost 2 bases to trimming and J lost 5 bases, with 10 bases between them. The CDR3 spans 13 residues. Written as DNA, the CDR3 is TGCGCCAGCAGCTTACAGACGGGGTATGGCTACACCTTC. It yields the protein CASSLQTGYGYTF.

V gene TRBV11-2 combines with J gene TRBJ1-1, with 7 bases fitting TRBD1. The CDR3 has 17 amino acids. Trimming took 5 bases from V and 0 from J; bases not matched to a gene: 12. The germline CDR1 and CDR2 sequences are SGHAT and FQNNGV. The DNA of the CDR3 is TGTGCCAGCAGCGCATTGCCGGGACAGCTCTTGAACACTGAAGCTTTCTTT. Translating it yields CASSALPGQLLNTEAFF.

The chain joins TRBV7-9 to TRBJ2-3; 9 bases fit TRBD2. This CDR3 region has 17 residues. CDR1 is SEHNR, CDR2 FQNEAQ, per germline (reference sequence). V trimming: 2 bases; J trimming: 0 bases; junction bases outside the gene matches: 6. The CDR3 reads CASSLSGLAVSTDTQYF. The CDR3 bases are TGTGCCAGCAGCTTATCGGGACTAGCAGTAAGCACAGATACGCAGTATTTT.

Ten or more counts support this clone. The rearrangement joins TRBV2 to TRBJ1-2; 7 bases agree with TRBD1. This CDR3 contains 15 residues. J was trimmed by 6 bases and V by 6 bases; bases with no gene match: 13. Per germline, CDR1 SNHLY and CDR2 FYNNEI. The CDR3 loop is CASRRGTGVSHGYTF. DNA of the CDR3: TGTGCCAGCAGGAGGGGTACAGGGGTTAGTCATGGCTACACCTTC. The complete variable domain, with remaining parts taken from reference TRBV2 and TRBJ1-2, reads EPEVTQTPSHQVTQMGQEVILRCVPISNHLYFYWYRQILGQKVEFLVSFYNNEISEKSEIFDDQFSVERPDGSNFTLKIRSTKLEDSAMYFCASRRGTGVSHGYTFGSGTRLTVV.

V and J are TRBV30 and TRBJ1-2; 8 positions match TRBD1. The V gene's germline CDR1 is GTSNPN and CDR2 SVGIG (reference sequence). Germline trimming cut 0 bases from V and 5 bases from J; bases unmatched to any gene: 8. This CDR3 comprises 15 residues. CDR3 region: CAWSVRRTGFYGYTF. The DNA for the CDR3 is TGTGCCTGGAGTGTACGGAGGACAGGGTTTTATGGCTACACCTTC.

The chain uses TRBV21-1 and TRBJ2-7; the table's D call, TRBD1, has no DNA check behind it. TRBV21-1 is a recognized pseudogene. The CDR3 extends over 12 amino acids. The CDR3 loop reads CASSQGWEEQYF. CDR3 DNA sequence: TGTGCCAGCAGCCAGGGGTGGGAAGAGCAGTACTTC.

For the CDR3, the DNA is TGTGCCACCGGGGCTAGCGGACCCTACAATGAGCAGTTCTTC. This codes for CATGASGPYNEQFF. This chain uses TRBV15 with TRBJ2-1; the match to TRBD2 covers 7 bases. V lost 8 bases to trimming and J lost 2 bases; unmatched junction nucleotides: 6. The CDR3 has 14 amino acids. Germline V gives CDR1 LNHNV, CDR2 YYDKDF (reference sequence).